These 7 T cell receptor beta chains were all obtained from the same sample, sequenced in a study of cytotoxic CD8 clonotypes in ibrutinib-treated CLL. Sequencing was performed with immunoSEQ multiplex PCR; in TCRdb, only in-frame clones are kept and a portion is missing. The repertoire has 13,000 to 15,000 clones, under 70% of them found once; the top ten carry approximately 5.4%. The specimen was PBMCs, collected before ibrutinib treatment. These receptors were obtained from a human donor with chronic lymphocytic leukemia.

The genes are TRBV27 and TRBJ2-7; no definite D call. CDR1 is MNHEY, CDR2 SMNVEV, per germline (reference sequence). Trimming shortened V by 5 bases and J by 6 bases, and 14 bases separated the two germline ends. The CDR3 sequence is 13 residues long. CDR3 sequence (DNA): TGTGCCAGCAGTCCCGGCGCCTCGCTCGAGCAGTACTTC. This encodes CASSPGASLEQYF.

This clone was detected once. The chain links TRBV18 to TRBJ2-7; D is perhaps TRBD1 (5 bases). Germline CDR1 KGHSH, CDR2 LQKENI. Between the trimmed V and J ends, which lost 2 bases and 5 bases, there was a span of 10 bases. The length of the CDR3 is 13 residues. CDR3: CASSPGAPHEQYF. In DNA form, the CDR3 reads TGTGCCAGCTCACCAGGGGCCCCCCACGAGCAGTACTTC.

The chain has TRBV4-2 and TRBJ1-4; TRBD1 matches at 10 bases. Losses at the gene ends were 0 bases for V and 6 bases for J; bases not matched to a gene: 7. The CDR3 extends over 17 amino acids. CDR1 is LGHNA and CDR2 is YNFKEQ in the germline V gene. In nucleotides, the CDR3 is TGTGCCAGCAGCCAAGAGTTTGGGGGGACAGGGGATGAAAAACTGTTTTTT. Residues: CASSQEFGGTGDEKLFF.

This clone appeared a few times. This chain uses TRBV6-1 with TRBJ1-5, with TRBD1 as a possible D gene (5 bases). The CDR3 sequence is 16 residues long. Per germline, CDR1 MNHNS and CDR2 SASEGT. V dropped 0 bases and J dropped 2 bases, with 11 bases sitting between them. The CDR3 spells CASSEAEGNGNQPQHF. CDR3 bases: TGTGCCAGCAGTGAAGCGGAGGGGAACGGCAATCAGCCCCAGCATTTT.

This clone qualifies as medium-sized. The V gene is TRBV7-2, the J gene TRBJ1-5; 8 bases agree with TRBD1. The CDR3 runs 14 residues. Germline CDR1 reads SGHTA; CDR2 reads FQGNSA. The V segment lost 5 bases and the J segment 7 bases; nucleotides outside the gene matches: 7. The CDR3 region is CASSPQGARQPQHF. DNA of the CDR3: TGTGCCAGCAGCCCGCAGGGGGCTAGGCAGCCCCAGCATTTT.

The genes are TRBV28 and TRBJ1-4; the D gene is possibly TRBD1 (5 bases). Per the germline V gene, CDR1 is MDHEN and CDR2 is SYDVKM. The CDR3 runs 14 residues. The ends were cut back, 6 bases at V and 8 bases at J, with 16 bases in the middle. CDR3 bases: TGTGCCAGCAGGGGGACCCAGGGTTTCGAAAAACTGTTTTTT. Encoded protein: CASRGTQGFEKLFF.

This clone ranks as medium-sized. This rearrangement joins TRBV6-6 to TRBJ1-6; a possible D gene is TRBD1 (5 bases). The length of the CDR3 is 15 residues. Germline V lookup: CDR1 MNHNY, CDR2 SVGAGI (reference sequence). V lost 2 bases and J lost 8, with 13 bases in between. CDR3 DNA sequence: TGTGCCAGCAGTTACCTCGTTGGGGGTGATTCACCCCTCCACTTT. Protein sequence: CASSYLVGGDSPLHF.